This TCR beta chain was sequenced during a study of OX40 agonist ivuxolimab in advanced cancers. Across the study: The drug used for patients, ivuxolimab, was an agonistic anti-OX40 (CD134) antibody. Hepatocellular carcinoma, melanoma, renal cell or head and neck cancer was diagnosed in the dose-escalation patients.

This table comes from immunoSEQ multiplex PCR, and its TCRdb copy is limited to in-frame clones, with some not included. The profile covers some 18,000 clones, with about 90% appearing a single time and roughly 50% taken by the ten largest. A history of autoimmune disease or systemic immunosuppression excluded patients. Blood specimens came from baseline, cycle 4 day 1, and cycle 7 day 1. Trimming removed 7 bases from V and 4 bases from J; junction bases left unmatched: 4. This CDR3 comprises 13 residues. Per the germline V gene, CDR1 is MNHEY and CDR2 is SMNVEV (reference sequence). The material was CD4+ or CD8+ T cells sorted from blood, obtained in a trial of the OX40 agonist ivuxolimab. The chain uses TRBV27 and TRBJ2-3; 8 bases are a match to TRBD2. This TCR derives from an adult with an advanced solid tumor such as melanoma, head and neck, liver or kidney cancer. In DNA, the CDR3 is TGTGCCAGCATAGGGACTAGTCCAGATACGCAGTATTTT. It specifies CASIGTSPDTQYF.